This T cell receptor (beta chain) was sequenced for a study of metastatic and nonmetastatic thyroid tumors. Study-level background: Peripheral blood and tumor or nodule samples from malignant and benign thyroid patients were compared.

This clone is termed medium-sized. Its cognate antigen is unknown. Study-level findings and limits: Malignant thyroid tumors reportedly had TCR beta diversity that was significantly higher than in benign nodules, in blood and tumor.

The CDR3 is 15 amino acids. The J segment lost 7 bases and the V segment lost 0 bases, leaving 8 bases of the junction unmatched. Germline V gene sequence: CDR1 MNHEY, CDR2 SVGAGI. Original methodology: A distant-metastasis classifier for papillary thyroid cancer was built using CDR3 differences across clinicopathological groups. From the PCR reads, TCRdb re-called clones with MiXCR. TCRdb, rather than the study authors, made the V and J calls. Among more than 25,000 clones, around 7% were seen once, and the ten largest hold about two fifths. There were no patients who had received any treatment before thyroid surgery.

The sample taken for sequencing was blood. The sequence was collected from a female donor with papillary thyroid cancer or a benign thyroid nodule (not recorded which). Some clones in this sample may be carry-over from other donors' samples. The chain couples TRBV6-5 to TRBJ1-2, with 7 bases aligning to TRBD1. The CDR3 bases are TGTGCCAGCAGTTACTCGGCGTCAGGGGGGCTTGGCTACACCTTC. Its protein is CASSYSASGGLGYTF.